Listed below are T cell receptor beta chains from one sample, sequenced in a study of OX40 agonist ivuxolimab in advanced cancers. Assay used: immunoSEQ multiplex PCR; TCRdb lists only in-frame clones, some missing. This sample has approximately 77,000 clones; about 90% occur once, and the top ten carry approximately 1.5%. Sequenced material: CD4+ or CD8+ T cells sorted from blood, taken in a trial of the OX40 agonist ivuxolimab. The receptors were sampled from an adult with an advanced solid tumor such as melanoma, head and neck, liver or kidney cancer. Each CDR3 is given with its conserved first and last residue. The D gene is left open where the match is weak. Some rows mark clone size as missing; the rest say once, few, many or name a class of expanded clone.

v_gene,abundance,j_gene,d_gene,CDR3aa,CDR3nt
TRBV7-2,once,TRBJ2-7,TRBD2,CASSYTGGYEQYF,TGTGCCAGCAGCTATACGGGGGGCTACGAGCAGTACTTC
TRBV4-3,-,TRBJ2-2,TRBD2,CASSQEWTRGGGELFF,TGCGCCAGCAGCCAAGAGTGGACTAGGGGTGGCGGGGAGCTGTTTTTT
TRBV11-2,-,TRBJ2-5,TRBD2,CASSLDLASGRVEAQYF,TGTGCCAGCAGCTTAGATCTGGCTAGCGGGAGAGTCGAGGCCCAGTACTTC
TRBV28,-,TRBJ2-1,TRBD1,CASSLTAGTGGYNEQFF,TGTGCCAGCAGTTTAACGGCCGGGACAGGGGGCTACAATGAGCAGTTCTTC
TRBV4-2,-,TRBJ2-7,TRBD1,CASSQGQGMSYEQYF,TGTGCCAGCAGCCAAGGACAGGGAATGTCCTACGAGCAGTACTTC
TRBV11-2,-,TRBJ2-5,-,CASSWGTGGGETQYF,TGTGCCAGCAGCTGGGGGACGGGTGGGGGAGAGACCCAGTACTTC
TRBV27,-,TRBJ2-7,-,CASRGGGSHEQYF,TGTGCCAGCAGGGGAGGAGGGTCCCACGAGCAGTACTTC
TRBV7-2,-,TRBJ2-5,-,CASSTWAEETQYF,TGTGCCAGCAGTACGTGGGCCGAAGAGACCCAGTACTTC
TRBV5-4,-,TRBJ2-6,TRBD1,CASSLDKGQFSGANVLTF,TGTGCCAGCAGCTTGGATAAGGGACAGTTCTCTGGGGCCAACGTCCTGACTTTC
TRBV6-5,-,TRBJ2-7,-,CASKRSGDPAWEQYF,TGTGCCAGCAAGCGTTCCGGGGACCCCGCTTGGGAGCAGTACTTC
TRBV30,-,TRBJ2-3,-,CAWTDSGDTQYF,TGTGCCTGGACGGATTCCGGAGATACGCAGTATTTT
TRBV29-1,once,TRBJ1-5,-,CSVRFGGNQPQHF,TGCAGCGTTCGTTTTGGAGGCAATCAGCCCCAGCATTTT